This T cell receptor (beta chain) was observed in a study of shared clonotypes between healthy human individuals. The study, taken as a whole, reports: Having only a few donors restricted how much genetic and exposure-history diversity was captured. Collection of samples was limited to blood; tissue repertoires likely differ.

This CDR3 spans 13 amino acids. Trimming stripped 2 bases from V and 8 bases from J, with 12 bases between. Germline values: CDR1 ENHRY, CDR2 SYGVKD. The genomic DNA of each subset was split evenly across several immunoSEQ plates. The repertoire was sequenced with immunoSEQ multiplex PCR; TCRdb's copy has only in-frame clones and lacks some. Here the sample spans over 400,000 clones, about 84% being singletons. A note on this clone: The antigen is not known.

The source of this sequence is a woman between 35 and 50 years old in good health. Some clones in this sample may be carry-over from other donors' samples. The chain links TRBV10-3 to TRBJ1-2; a weak D match, TRBD1 (6 bases). The material sequenced was PBMCs. The CDR3 DNA follows: TGTGCCATCAGTGAGGGCCCACAGGGAGGCTACACCTTC. It translates to CAISEGPQGGYTF.